This T cell receptor (beta chain) was retrieved from a study of molecular identifiers for immune sequencing clone quantification. Overall study context: The replicates split RNA from roughly 20,000 or 100,000 naive CD8 cells five ways and sequenced four. General study results and limits: Whereas naive cells kept under 1% of molecules in clones above 20 RNA copies, such clones held over 97% in effectors.

Germline CDR1 is MGHRA and CDR2 is YSYEKL. The V gene end was trimmed by 2 bases and the J gene end by 3 bases; junction bases not matched to a gene: 7. This CDR3 region has 16 residues. TCRdb ran MiXCR on the PCR reads and lists one entry per CDR3 protein. The sample shows fewer than 75,000 distinct CDR3 sequences, around a sixth of them seen only once. Ten or more counts support this clonotype. Its matching antigen is unknown. V usage is TRBV4-1 and J usage is TRBJ2-1, with 7 bases aligning to TRBD2. The sequenced sample consisted of naive CD8+ T cells from blood, with Jurkat cell RNA spiked in. This sample's subset: FACS-sorted CD8+CD4-CCR7+CD45RA+ naive T cells. This sequence originates from a human donor in good health. Some libraries in this study had Jurkat cell RNA spiked in. CDR3 coding DNA: TGCGCCAGCAGCCAAACCAAGATAGCGGGCTACAATGAGCAGTTCTTC. It yields the protein CASSQTKIAGYNEQFF.